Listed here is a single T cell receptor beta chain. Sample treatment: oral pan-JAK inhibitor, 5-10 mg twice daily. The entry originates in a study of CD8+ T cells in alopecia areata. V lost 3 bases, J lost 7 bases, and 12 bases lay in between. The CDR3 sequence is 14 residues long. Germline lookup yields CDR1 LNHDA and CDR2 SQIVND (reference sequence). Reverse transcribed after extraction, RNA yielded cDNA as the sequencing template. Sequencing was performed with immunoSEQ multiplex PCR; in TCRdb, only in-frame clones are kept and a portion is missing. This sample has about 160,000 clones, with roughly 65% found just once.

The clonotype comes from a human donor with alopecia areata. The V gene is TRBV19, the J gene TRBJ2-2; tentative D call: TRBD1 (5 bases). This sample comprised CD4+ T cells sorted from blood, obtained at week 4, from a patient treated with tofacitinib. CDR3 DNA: TGTGCCAGTAGTATCGCTGGGGCGATCGGGGAGCTGTTTTTT. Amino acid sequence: CASSIAGAIGELFF.